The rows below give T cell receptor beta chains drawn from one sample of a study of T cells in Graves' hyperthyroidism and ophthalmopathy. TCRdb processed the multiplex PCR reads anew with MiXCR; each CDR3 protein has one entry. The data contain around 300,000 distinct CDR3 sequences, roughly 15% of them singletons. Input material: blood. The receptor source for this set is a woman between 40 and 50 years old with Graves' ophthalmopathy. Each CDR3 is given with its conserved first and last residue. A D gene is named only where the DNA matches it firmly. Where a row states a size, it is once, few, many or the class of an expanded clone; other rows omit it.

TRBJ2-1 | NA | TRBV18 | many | CASSPIQEISSEQFF | TGTGCCAGCTCACCAATACAGGAGATATCTAGTGAGCAGTTCTTC
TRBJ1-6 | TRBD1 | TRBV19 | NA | CARAAGQSHNSPLHF | TGTGCCAGGGCTGCGGGACAGTCGCATAATTCACCCCTCCACTTT
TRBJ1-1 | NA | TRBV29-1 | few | CSVETYSEAFF | TGCAGCGTTGAAACATACTCTGAAGCTTTCTTT
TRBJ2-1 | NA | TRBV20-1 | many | CSALTDSYNEQFF | TGCAGTGCTCTAACAGACTCCTACAATGAGCAGTTCTTC
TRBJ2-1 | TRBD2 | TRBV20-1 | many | CSAIRDYGDEQFF | TGCAGTGCTATCCGGGACTATGGGGATGAGCAGTTCTTC
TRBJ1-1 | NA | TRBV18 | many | CASSTAGEVTEAFF | TGTGCCAGCTCGACGGCAGGGGAGGTTACTGAAGCTTTCTTT
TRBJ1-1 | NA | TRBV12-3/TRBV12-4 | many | CASSPAGGGTNTEAFF | TGTGCCAGCAGTCCGGCCGGGGGAGGGACTAACACTGAAGCTTTCTTT
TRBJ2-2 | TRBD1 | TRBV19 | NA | CASSMTGADTGELFF | TGTGCCAGTAGTATGACAGGGGCGGACACCGGGGAGCTGTTTTTT
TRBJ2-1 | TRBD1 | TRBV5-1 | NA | CASSLRGPYNEQFF | TGCGCCAGCAGCTTAAGGGGGCCCTACAATGAGCAGTTCTTC
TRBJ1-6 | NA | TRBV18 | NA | CASSAGLNSPLHF | TGTGCCAGCTCGGCAGGGCTTAATTCACCCCTCCACTTT
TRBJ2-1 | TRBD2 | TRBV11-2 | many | CASSPRLAGGNEQFF | TGTGCCAGCAGCCCGCGGCTAGCGGGGGGGAATGAGCAGTTCTTC
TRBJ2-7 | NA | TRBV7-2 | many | CASSLQGFVEQYF | TGTGCCAGCAGCCTTCAGGGATTTGTCGAGCAGTACTTC
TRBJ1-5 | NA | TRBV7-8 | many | CASSLTQGYQPQHF | TGTGCCAGCAGCTTAACGCAGGGCTATCAGCCCCAGCATTTT
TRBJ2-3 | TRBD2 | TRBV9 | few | CASSVPAGGLAGGPTDTQYF | TGTGCCAGCAGCGTACCAGCTGGAGGGCTAGCGGGAGGACCCACAGATACGCAGTATTTT
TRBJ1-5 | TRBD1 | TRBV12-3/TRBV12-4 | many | CASSRGQGVVQPQHF | TGTGCCAGCAGCCGGGGACAGGGAGTTGTTCAGCCCCAGCATTTT